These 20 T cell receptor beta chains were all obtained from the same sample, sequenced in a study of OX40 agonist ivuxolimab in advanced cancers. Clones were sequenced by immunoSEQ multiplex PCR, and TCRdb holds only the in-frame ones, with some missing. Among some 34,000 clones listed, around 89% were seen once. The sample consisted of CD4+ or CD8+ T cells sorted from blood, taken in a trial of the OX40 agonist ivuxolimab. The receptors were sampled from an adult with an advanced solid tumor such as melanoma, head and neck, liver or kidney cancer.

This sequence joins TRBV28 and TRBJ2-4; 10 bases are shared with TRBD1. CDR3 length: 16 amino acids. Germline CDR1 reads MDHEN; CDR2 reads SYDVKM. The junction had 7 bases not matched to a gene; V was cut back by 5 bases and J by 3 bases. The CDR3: CASSPHGTGDKNIQYF. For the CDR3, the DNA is TGTGCCAGCAGTCCCCACGGGACAGGGGACAAAAACATTCAGTACTTC. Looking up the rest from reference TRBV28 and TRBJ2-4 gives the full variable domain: DVKVTQSSRYLVKRTGEKVFLECVQDMDHENMFWYRQDPGLGLRLIYFSYDVKMKEKGDIPEGYSVSREKKERFSLILESASTNQTSMYLCASSPHGTGDKNIQYFGAGTRLSVL.

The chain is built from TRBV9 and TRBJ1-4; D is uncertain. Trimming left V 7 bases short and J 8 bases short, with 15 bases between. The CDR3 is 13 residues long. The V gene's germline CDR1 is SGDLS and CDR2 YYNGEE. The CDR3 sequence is CASGPGSGEKLFF. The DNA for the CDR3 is TGTGCCAGCGGCCCCGGGTCGGGAGAAAAACTGTTTTTT.

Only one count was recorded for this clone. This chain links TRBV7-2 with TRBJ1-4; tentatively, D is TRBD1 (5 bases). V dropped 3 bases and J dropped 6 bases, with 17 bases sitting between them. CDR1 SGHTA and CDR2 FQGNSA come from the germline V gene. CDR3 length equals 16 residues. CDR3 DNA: TGTGCCAGCAGCTTCCCTAACGCGGGGCGGGATGAAAAACTGTTTTTT. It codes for CASSFPNAGRDEKLFF.

The CDR3 DNA reads as TGTGCCAGCAGTTACAATTTAGGGGGAATGGCTGAAGCTTTCTTT. Amino acid sequence: CASSYNLGGMAEAFF. The rearrangement links TRBV6-5 to TRBJ1-1; possibly TRBD1 for D (6 bases). Germline assignment: CDR1 MNHEY and CDR2 SVGAGI. The CDR3 is made up of 15 amino acids. The V end was cut by 2 bases, the J end by 6 bases, with 16 bases between.

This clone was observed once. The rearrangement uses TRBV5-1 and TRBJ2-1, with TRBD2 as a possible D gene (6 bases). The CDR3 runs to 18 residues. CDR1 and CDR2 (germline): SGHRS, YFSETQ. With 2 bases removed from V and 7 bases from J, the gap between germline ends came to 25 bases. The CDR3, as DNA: TGCGCCAGCAGCTTCCCCGCGGGGCCCTTGCTACAAAATAATGAGCAGTTCTTC. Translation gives CASSFPAGPLLQNNEQFF.

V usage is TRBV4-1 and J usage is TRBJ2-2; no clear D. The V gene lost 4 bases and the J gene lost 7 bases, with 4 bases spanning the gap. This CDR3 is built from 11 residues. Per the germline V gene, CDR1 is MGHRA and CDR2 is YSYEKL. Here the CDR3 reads CASSLSGELFF. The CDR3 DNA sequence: TGCGCCAGCAGCCTTAGCGGGGAGCTGTTTTTT.

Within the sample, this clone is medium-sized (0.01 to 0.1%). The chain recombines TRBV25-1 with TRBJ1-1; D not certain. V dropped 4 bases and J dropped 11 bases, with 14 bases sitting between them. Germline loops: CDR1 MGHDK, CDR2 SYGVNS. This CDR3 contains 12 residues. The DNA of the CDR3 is TGTGCCAGCAGTGCCGGCTCCCCAGGCGCTTTCTTT. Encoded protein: CASSAGSPGAFF. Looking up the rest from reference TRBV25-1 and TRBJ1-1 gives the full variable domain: EADIYQTPRYLVIGTGKKITLECSQTMGHDKMYWYQQDPGMELHLIHYSYGVNSTEKGDLSSESTVSRIRTEHFPLTLESARPSHTSQYLCASSAGSPGAFFGQGTRLTVV.

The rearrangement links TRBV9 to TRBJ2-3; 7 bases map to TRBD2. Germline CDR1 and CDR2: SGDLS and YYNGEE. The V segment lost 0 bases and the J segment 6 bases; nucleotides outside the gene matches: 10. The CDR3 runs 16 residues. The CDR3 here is CASSVGEGPPVDTQYF. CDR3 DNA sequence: TGTGCCAGCAGCGTAGGGGAGGGGCCCCCAGTCGATACGCAGTATTTT.

CDR3 protein: CASSEEGPPSYEQYF. CDR3 nucleotides: TGTGCCAGCAGTGAAGAGGGGCCCCCTTCCTACGAGCAGTACTTC. J is TRBJ2-7 and V is TRBV6-1; maybe TRBD1 (5 bases). The CDR3 has 15 residues. CDR1 is MNHNS, CDR2 SASEGT, per germline. Between the trimmed V and J ends, which lost 1 base and 1 base, there was a span of 11 bases.

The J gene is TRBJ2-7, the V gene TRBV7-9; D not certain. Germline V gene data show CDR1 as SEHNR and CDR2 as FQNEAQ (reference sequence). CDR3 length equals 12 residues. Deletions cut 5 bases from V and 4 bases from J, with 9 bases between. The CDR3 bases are TGTGCCAGCAGCCCCTACAGATACGAGCAGTACTTC. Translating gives CASSPYRYEQYF.

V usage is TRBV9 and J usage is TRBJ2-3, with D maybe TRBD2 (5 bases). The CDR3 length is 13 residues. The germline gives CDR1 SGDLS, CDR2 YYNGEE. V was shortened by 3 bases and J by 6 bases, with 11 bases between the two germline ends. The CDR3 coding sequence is TGTGCCAGCAGCGCCCTTCAGCGGGATACGCAGTATTTT. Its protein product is CASSALQRDTQYF.

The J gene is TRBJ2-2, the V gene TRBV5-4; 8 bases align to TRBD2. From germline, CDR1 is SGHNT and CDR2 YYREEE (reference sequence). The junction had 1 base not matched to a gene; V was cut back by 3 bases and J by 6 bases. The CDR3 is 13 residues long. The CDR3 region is CASSSLAAGELFF. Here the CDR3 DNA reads TGTGCCAGCAGCTCACTAGCGGCCGGGGAGCTGTTTTTT.

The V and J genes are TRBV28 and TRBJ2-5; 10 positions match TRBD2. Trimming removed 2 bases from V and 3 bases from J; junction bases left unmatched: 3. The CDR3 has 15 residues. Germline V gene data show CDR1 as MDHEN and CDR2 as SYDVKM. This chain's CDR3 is CASSLRTSGKETQYF. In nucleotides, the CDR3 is TGTGCCAGCAGTTTAAGGACTAGCGGAAAAGAGACCCAGTACTTC.

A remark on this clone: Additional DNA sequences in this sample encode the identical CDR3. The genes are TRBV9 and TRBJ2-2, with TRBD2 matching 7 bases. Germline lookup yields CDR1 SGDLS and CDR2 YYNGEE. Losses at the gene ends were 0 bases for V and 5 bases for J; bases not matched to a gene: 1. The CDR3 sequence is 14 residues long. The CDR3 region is CASSVGGGTGELFF. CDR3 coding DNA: TGTGCCAGCAGCGTAGGGGGGGGGACCGGGGAGCTGTTTTTT.

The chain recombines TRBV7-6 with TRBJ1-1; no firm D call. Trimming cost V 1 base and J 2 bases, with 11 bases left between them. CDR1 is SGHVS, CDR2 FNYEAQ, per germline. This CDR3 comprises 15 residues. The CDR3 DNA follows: TGTGCCAGCAGCTTAGGGGGTTCTATTAACACTGAAGCTTTCTTT. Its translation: CASSLGGSINTEAFF.

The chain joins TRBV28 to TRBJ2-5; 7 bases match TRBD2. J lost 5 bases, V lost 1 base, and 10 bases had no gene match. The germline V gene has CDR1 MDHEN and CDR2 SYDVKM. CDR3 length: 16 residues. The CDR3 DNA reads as TGTGCCAGCAGTTTATTAAGTGGGGGGAGGGAGGAGACCCAGTACTTC. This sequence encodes CASSLLSGGREETQYF.

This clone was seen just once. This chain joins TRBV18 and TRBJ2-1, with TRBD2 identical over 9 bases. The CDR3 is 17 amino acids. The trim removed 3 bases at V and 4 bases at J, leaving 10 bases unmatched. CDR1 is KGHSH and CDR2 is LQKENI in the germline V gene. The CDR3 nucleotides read TGTGCCAGCTCACCCAACATGGGACTAGCAGGTTACAATGAGCAGTTCTTC. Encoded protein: CASSPNMGLAGYNEQFF. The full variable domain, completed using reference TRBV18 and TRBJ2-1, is NAGVMQNPRHLVRRRGQEARLRCSPMKGHSHVYWYRQLPEEGLKFMVYLQKENIIDESGMPKERFSAEFPKEGPSILRIQQVVRGDSAAYFCASSPNMGLAGYNEQFFGPGTRLTVL.

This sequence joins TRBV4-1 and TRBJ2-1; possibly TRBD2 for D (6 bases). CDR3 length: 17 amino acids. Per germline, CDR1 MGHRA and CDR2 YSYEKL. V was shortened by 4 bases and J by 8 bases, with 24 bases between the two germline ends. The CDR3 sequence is CASSRSPGTLLMDEQFF. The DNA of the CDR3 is TGCGCCAGCAGCCGTTCCCCAGGGACTCTACTCATGGATGAGCAGTTCTTC.

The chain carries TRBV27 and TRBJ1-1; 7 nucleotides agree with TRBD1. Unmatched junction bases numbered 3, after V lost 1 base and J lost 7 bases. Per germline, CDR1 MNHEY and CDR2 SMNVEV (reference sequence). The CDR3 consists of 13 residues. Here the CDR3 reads CASSLYRGNEAFF. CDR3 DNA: TGTGCCAGCAGTTTATACAGGGGTAATGAAGCTTTCTTT.

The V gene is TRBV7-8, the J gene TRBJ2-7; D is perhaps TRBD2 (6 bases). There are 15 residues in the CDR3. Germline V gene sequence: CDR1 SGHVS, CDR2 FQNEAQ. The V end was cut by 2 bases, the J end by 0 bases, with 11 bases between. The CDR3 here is CASSLLGLFSYEQYF. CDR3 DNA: TGTGCCAGCAGCTTACTGGGACTCTTCTCCTACGAGCAGTACTTC.